This TCR beta chain comes out of a study of blood T cell repertoires in COVID-19. This CDR3 spans 14 amino acids. Germline lookup yields CDR1 LGHDT and CDR2 YNNKEL (reference sequence). After removal of 3 bases from V and 5 bases from J, the junction contained 6 bases not matched to a gene. Libraries were prepared by immunoSEQ multiplex PCR; TCRdb keeps only in-frame clonotypes and omits some of them. This table has about 18,000 clones, about 91% appearing once. Specimen: PBMCs or T cells enriched from blood (not recorded which). V usage is TRBV3-1 (or the pseudogene TRBV3-2) and J usage is TRBJ2-5; 7 bases line up with TRBD1. The sequence was collected from a woman aged 25 to 39 who had recovered from COVID-19. The CDR3 spells CASSQRQGGETQYF. The CDR3, as DNA: TGTGCCAGCAGCCAGAGACAGGGTGGCGAGACCCAGTACTTC.